The clone carrying this T cell receptor (beta chain) was detected only once. The record originates from a study of blood T cell repertoires in COVID-19. Study-level background: Italy, Spain and the United States were the sources of the convalescent and acute COVID-19 samples.

Germline values: CDR1 SEHNR, CDR2 FQNEAQ (reference sequence). The CDR3 sequence is 12 residues long. Trimming shortened V by 6 bases and J by 10 bases, and 13 bases separated the two germline ends. The table came from immunoSEQ multiplex PCR; TCRdb's copy has only in-frame clones and leaves some out. Of 210,000 or so clones in the sample, 82% are singletons; the top ten hold approximately 12%. The specimen sequenced was peripheral blood. The chain combines TRBV7-9 with TRBJ2-1, with D possibly TRBD2 on 6 matching bases. This TCR came from a middle-aged woman with acute or convalescent COVID-19. As DNA, the CDR3 is TGTGCCAGCAGACGAGTGGGGGGAGAGCAGTTCTTC. Protein product: CASRRVGGEQFF.